The clone carrying this T cell receptor (beta chain) has at least ten counts. Its matching antigen is unknown. The sample is drawn from a study of glioma-infiltrating T cells. Findings and limits, study-wide: Very few CDR3 sequences were shared between tissue and blood. Tissue-blood divergence was below expectation in non-neoplastic patients, above in gliomas.

V shed 3 bases and J 9 bases; nucleotides not matched to a gene: 8. Germline CDR1 and CDR2: ENHRY and SYGVKD. The CDR3 is made up of 14 amino acids. Using RNA template, CDR3s of TCR alpha and beta were amplified with iRepertoire arm-PCR. TCRdb used MiXCR to reprocess the multiplex PCR reads, holding one entry per CDR3 protein. In the table there are 12,000 or so distinct CDR3 sequences, about 25% of which are singletons. V is TRBV10-3 and J is TRBJ2-1, with 7 bases fitting TRBD2. Specimen: glioma tissue, nonneoplastic brain tissue, or PBMCs (not recorded which). This TCR was sampled from a human donor with low-grade glioma or glioblastoma, undergoing nonglioma brain surgery, or in good health (not recorded which). The CDR3 coding sequence is TGTGCCATCAGTGAAAGGACTAGTTGGAGTGAGCAGTTCTTC. Translation: CAISERTSWSEQFF.